This TCR beta chain was sequenced in a study of CD8 T cells in ankylosing spondylitis. MiXCR, applied by TCRdb to the 5' RACE reads, yields one record per CDR3 protein. The table lists around 300,000 distinct CDR3 sequences, 14% to 15% of them singletons, with approximately 0.99% in the top ten. For this clonotype: Its antigen is unidentified.

Regarding the study as a whole: Reports of some motif variants in reactive arthritis synovial fluid and blood predate this one.

V was shortened by 7 bases and J by 1 base, with 7 bases between the two germline ends. The CDR3 is 13 residues long. Sequencing used blood, either unsorted or a sorted T cell fraction (not recorded which). The receptor was isolated from a male donor with ankylosing spondylitis or in good health (not recorded which). The chain links TRBV12-3 or TRBV12-4 to TRBJ2-2; D perhaps matches TRBD2 (5 bases). The chain's CDR3 is CASIGRNTGELFF. As DNA, the CDR3 is TGTGCCAGCATAGGGAGGAACACCGGGGAGCTGTTTTTT.